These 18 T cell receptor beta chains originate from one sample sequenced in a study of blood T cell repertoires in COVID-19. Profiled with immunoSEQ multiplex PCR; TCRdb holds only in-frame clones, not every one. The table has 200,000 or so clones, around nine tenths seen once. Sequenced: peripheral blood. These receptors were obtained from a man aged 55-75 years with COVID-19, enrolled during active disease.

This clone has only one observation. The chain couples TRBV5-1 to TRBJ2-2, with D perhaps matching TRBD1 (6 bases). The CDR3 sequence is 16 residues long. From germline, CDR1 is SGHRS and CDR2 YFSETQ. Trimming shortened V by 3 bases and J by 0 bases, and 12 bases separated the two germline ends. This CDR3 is CASSSKTGTNTGELFF. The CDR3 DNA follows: TGCGCCAGCAGCTCGAAGACAGGAACGAACACCGGGGAGCTGTTTTTT.

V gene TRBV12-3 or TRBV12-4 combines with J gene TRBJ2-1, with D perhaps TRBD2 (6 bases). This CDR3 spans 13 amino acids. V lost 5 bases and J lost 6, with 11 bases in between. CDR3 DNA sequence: TGTGCCAGCAGTCGCCGGGAGCGCAATGAGCAGTTCTTC. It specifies CASSRRERNEQFF.

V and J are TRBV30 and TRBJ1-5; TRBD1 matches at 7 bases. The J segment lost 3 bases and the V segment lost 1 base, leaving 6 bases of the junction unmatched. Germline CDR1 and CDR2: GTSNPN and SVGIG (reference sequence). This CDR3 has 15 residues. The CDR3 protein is CAWSGPTGSNQPQHF. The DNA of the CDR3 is TGTGCCTGGAGTGGACCGACAGGGTCCAATCAGCCCCAGCATTTT.

For the CDR3, the DNA is TGTGCCAGCAGCTCCCGGGACAGGGGCTACGAGCAGTACTTC. Protein: CASSSRDRGYEQYF. The rearrangement joins TRBV11-2 to TRBJ2-7; 10 bases are shared with TRBD1. The germline CDR1 and CDR2 sequences are SGHAT and FQNNGV. V shed 4 bases, J shed 3 bases, and the junction held 3 bases outside the gene matches. This CDR3 is built from 14 residues.

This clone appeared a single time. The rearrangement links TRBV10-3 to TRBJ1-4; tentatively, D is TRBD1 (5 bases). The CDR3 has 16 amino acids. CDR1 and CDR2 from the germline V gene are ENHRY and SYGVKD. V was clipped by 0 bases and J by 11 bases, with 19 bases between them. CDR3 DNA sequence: TGTGCCATCAGTGAGTCGAGCGGGACGGGGTTTCGGAAACTGTTTTTT. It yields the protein CAISESSGTGFRKLFF.

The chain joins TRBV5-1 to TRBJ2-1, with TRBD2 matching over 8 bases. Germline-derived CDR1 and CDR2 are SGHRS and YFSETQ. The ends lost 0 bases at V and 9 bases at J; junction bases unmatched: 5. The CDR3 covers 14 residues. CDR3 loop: CASSLVPAGAEQFF. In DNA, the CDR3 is TGCGCCAGCAGCTTGGTTCCAGCGGGGGCTGAGCAGTTCTTC.

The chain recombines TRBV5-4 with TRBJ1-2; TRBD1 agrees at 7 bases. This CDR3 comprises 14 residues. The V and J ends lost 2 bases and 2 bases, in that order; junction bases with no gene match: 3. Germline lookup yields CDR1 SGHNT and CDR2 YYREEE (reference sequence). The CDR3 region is CASSFGQENYGYTF. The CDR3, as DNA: TGTGCCAGCAGCTTCGGACAGGAGAACTATGGCTACACCTTC.

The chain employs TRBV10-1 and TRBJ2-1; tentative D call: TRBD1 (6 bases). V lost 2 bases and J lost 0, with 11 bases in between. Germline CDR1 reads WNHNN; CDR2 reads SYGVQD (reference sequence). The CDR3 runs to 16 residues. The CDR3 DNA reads TGCGCCAGCAGTGAGCTGGGGACAAGCTCCTACAATGAGCAGTTCTTC. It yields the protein CASSELGTSSYNEQFF.

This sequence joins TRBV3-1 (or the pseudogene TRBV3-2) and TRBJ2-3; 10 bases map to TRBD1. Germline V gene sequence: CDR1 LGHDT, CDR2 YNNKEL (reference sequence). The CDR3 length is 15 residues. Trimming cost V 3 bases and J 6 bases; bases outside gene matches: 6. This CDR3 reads CASSQGTGVGDTQYF. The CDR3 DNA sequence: TGTGCCAGCAGCCAGGGGACAGGGGTCGGGGATACGCAGTATTTT.

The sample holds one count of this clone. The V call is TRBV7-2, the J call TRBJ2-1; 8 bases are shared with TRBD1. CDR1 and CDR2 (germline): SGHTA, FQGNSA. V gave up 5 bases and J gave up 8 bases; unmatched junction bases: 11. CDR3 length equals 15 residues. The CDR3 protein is CASSTGQGRWDEQFF. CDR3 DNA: TGTGCCAGCAGCACAGGACAGGGAAGGTGGGATGAGCAGTTCTTC.

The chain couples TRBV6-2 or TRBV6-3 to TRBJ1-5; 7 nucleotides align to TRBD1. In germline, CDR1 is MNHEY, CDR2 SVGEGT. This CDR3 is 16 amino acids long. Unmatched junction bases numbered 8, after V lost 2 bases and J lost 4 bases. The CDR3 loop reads CASSYLTGAGNQPQHF. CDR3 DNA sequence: TGTGCCAGCAGTTACCTTACAGGGGCCGGGAATCAGCCCCAGCATTTT.

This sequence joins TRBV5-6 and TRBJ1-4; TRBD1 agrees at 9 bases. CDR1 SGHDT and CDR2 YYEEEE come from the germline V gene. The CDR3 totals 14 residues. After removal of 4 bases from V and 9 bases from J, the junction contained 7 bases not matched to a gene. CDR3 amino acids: CASSAGQGRKKLFF. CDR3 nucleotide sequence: TGTGCCAGCAGCGCGGGACAGGGTAGGAAAAAACTGTTTTTT.

CDR3 loop: CASSLDSRSSPQHF. CDR3 sequence (DNA): TGTGCCAGCAGTTTAGACAGCCGAAGTTCGCCCCAGCATTTT. This chain joins TRBV28 and TRBJ1-5, with TRBD1 as a possible D gene (5 bases). Germline V CDR1 and CDR2: MDHEN, SYDVKM. CDR3 length: 14 amino acids. Trimming pared 2 bases from V and 9 bases from J, leaving 14 bases between.

The CDR3 here is CASSYLPGGRAEYEQFF. The CDR3 DNA reads TGTGCCAGCAGTTACCTCCCGGGCGGGAGGGCAGAGTATGAGCAGTTCTTC. This chain uses TRBV6-2 or TRBV6-3 with TRBJ2-1, with 9 bases lining up with TRBD2. CDR3 length equals 17 residues. Trimming removed 2 bases from V and 8 bases from J; junction bases left unmatched: 13. Germline assignment: CDR1 MNHEY and CDR2 SVGEGT.

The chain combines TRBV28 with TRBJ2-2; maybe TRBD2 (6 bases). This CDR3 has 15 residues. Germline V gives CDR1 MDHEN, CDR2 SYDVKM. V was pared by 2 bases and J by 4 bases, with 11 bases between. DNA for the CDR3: TGTGCCAGCAGTTTAGTGGGAGCGGGCACCGGGGAGCTGTTTTTT. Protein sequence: CASSLVGAGTGELFF.

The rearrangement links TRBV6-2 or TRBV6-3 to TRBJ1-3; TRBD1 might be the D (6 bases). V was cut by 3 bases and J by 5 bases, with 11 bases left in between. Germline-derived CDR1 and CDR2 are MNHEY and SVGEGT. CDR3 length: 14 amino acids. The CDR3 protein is CASSYSGQRNTIYF. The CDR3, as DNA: TGTGCCAGCAGTTATTCTGGACAGCGAAACACCATATATTTT.

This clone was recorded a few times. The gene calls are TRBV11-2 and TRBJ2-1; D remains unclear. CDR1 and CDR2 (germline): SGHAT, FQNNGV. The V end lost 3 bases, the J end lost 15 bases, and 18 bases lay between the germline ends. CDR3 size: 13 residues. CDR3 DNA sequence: TGTGCCAGCAGCTTCCCGGCGGAGAGGAACGCGTTCTTC. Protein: CASSFPAERNAFF. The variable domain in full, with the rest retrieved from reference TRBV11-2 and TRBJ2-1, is EAGVAQSPRYKIIEKRQSVAFWCNPISGHATLYWYQQILGQGPKLLIQFQNNGVVDDSQLPKDRFSAERLKGVDSTLKIQPAKLEDSAVYLCASSFPAERNAFFGPGTRLTVL.

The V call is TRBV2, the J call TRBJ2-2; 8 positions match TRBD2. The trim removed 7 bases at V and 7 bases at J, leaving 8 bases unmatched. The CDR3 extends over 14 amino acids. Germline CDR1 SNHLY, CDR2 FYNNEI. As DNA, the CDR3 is TGTGCCAGCACCGGGACTAGAAGGGTCGGGGAGCTGTTTTTT. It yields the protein CASTGTRRVGELFF.